The following is a TCR beta chain sequence with its context. This entry comes from a study of OX40 agonist ivuxolimab in advanced cancers. Overall study: Patients received ivuxolimab, an agonistic anti-OX40 (CD134) antibody.

Assay: immunoSEQ multiplex PCR; the TCRdb copy retains only in-frame clones and omits some. The sample holds some 72,000 clones, over 80% seen once. The J segment lost 2 bases and the V segment lost 3 bases, leaving 4 bases of the junction unmatched. From germline, CDR1 is GTSNPN and CDR2 SVGIG (reference sequence). The CDR3 contains 14 residues. The sample consisted of CD4+ or CD8+ T cells sorted from blood, taken in a trial of the OX40 agonist ivuxolimab. The rearrangement joins TRBV30 to TRBJ2-5, with 9 bases fitting TRBD2. The TCR comes from an adult with an advanced solid tumor such as melanoma, head and neck, liver or kidney cancer. CDR3: CAWRLAGFQETQYF. CDR3 coding DNA: TGTGCCTGGAGACTAGCGGGTTTTCAAGAGACCCAGTACTTC.